This T cell receptor beta chain comes out of a study of cytomegalovirus exposure and HLA in healthy donors (dated by TCRdb to 2016 to 2017). At the level of the whole study: An earlier analysis of several hundred of the donors reported approximately 300 Gb of sequence data and about 100 million unique TCR beta sequences from 190 million or so T cells. An early release that covered about 600 HLA-typed donors contained about 290 gigabases of sequencing data and approximately 85 million unique TCR sequences. The genetic ancestry cluster associated with self-reported Caucasian donors included about four fifths of the 350 to 500 genotyped donors. The study aimed to test whether cataloging public T cell receptors could reveal signatures of past pathogen exposure. The T cell repertoires of under 700 subjects were profiled by immunosequencing and related to cytomegalovirus serostatus. In addition to the first cohort of around 670 subjects, a separate validation cohort of over 90 different subjects was used. To predict cytomegalovirus infection status, the study combined high-throughput TCR immunosequencing, statistical association of individual TCRs with disease status, and machine learning. A later analysis re-examined previously published TCR beta repertoires from 600 to 700 donors and added high-resolution HLA genotyping to investigate patterns of TCR occurrence. Rather than using new phenotypic data, the later analysis identified candidate immune exposures from TCR beta sequences and from how often those sequences occurred across donors. In an earlier analysis of around 540 of the donors, high-throughput TCR beta sequencing was used to judge whether each TCR beta V gene segment behaved as functional or pseudogenic. Alongside the repertoire data, information on donor age, sex, ethnicity and CMV serostatus was compiled. A later genetic analysis took genome-wide SNP genotypes for 398 of the 666 donors and used that subset as a discovery cohort. Every discovery cohort repertoire had been produced on one sequencing platform. HLA typing covered class I and class II loci at four-digit resolution. Typing coverage differed by locus: A, B, C, DRB1 and DQB1 were typed in roughly 620-630 donors, DQA1 in around 500, DPA1 in approximately 600, and DPB1 in approximately 450. Roughly five DR-DQ haplotypes were handled as single units for association and clustering because linkage in the cohort was strong. Among some 410 genotyped donors of the cohort, an average of about 220,000 unique TCR beta nucleotide sequences was sequenced per donor, of which about 18% were non-productive. What the work shows at the level of the full study, not this receptor alone: For the cohort, immune exposure information was limited to CMV serostatus. In a later analysis, TCR association rates were found to vary across HLA loci, with the most associated TCRs seen for DRB1 alleles and the fewest for HLA-C alleles. At a false discovery rate of 0.05, a later analysis linked some 17,000 TCR beta sequences to specific HLA alleles. A later genetic analysis reported fewer N-insertions in productive TCRs among donors in an Asian-associated ancestry cluster than the roughly 650-donor mean. Because some donors lacked HLA typing at each locus, the association tests relied only on the typed subset. Most CMV-associated TCR beta chains appeared to be HLA-restricted in a later analysis, and the HLA associations seemed to be driven largely by CMV exposure. In the study, 150 to 200 TCR beta chains were listed as associated with cytomegalovirus. A cluster of highly shared sequence variants was judged likely to be a technical artifact of the sequencing pipeline. In a later analysis, several top co-occurrence clusters were reported to appear linked to parvovirus B19, influenza, CMV and Epstein-Barr virus. In vitro tests confirmed that three of the cytomegalovirus-associated TCR beta chains recognize cytomegalovirus antigens. A further reported finding was that TCR beta sequences accurately predicted the HLA-A and HLA-B alleles for most subjects in the first cohort. Assigning TCR associations to individual alleles was difficult when HLA alleles, especially DR and DQ, strongly co-occurred. An association between a missense DCLRE1C variant and V-gene and J-gene trimming of TCR beta chains was found in a later genetic analysis and replicated in an independent cohort. In a later analysis, HLA-associated TCR beta chains showed more clonal expansion and lower generation probabilities than non-associated chains that were equally common. The cohort was sequenced for TCR beta chains only, and without alpha or paired-chain data the features that could be detected were limited. An earlier analysis of several hundred of the donors showed that most TCR beta V segments appeared in productive rearrangements either about 87% or about 30% of the time, which broadly matched IMGT annotations. Roughly uniform sequencing depth across donors was assumed in presence/absence analyses, although this assumption may not hold. The authors suggested that the approach could potentially be generalized to other disease states and immunological phenotypes. About 17 rarely observed V segments, including chromosome 9 orphons, were excluded from the earlier analysis of several hundred of the donors because counts were too low. Linkage disequilibrium might explain the correlated functional status among segregating V segments, but an unknown experimental factor could not be ruled out. Most TCR sequences were observed very rarely across donors, whereas some public TCRs were present in many individuals. In both the original and validation cohorts, the classifier was reported to diagnose cytomegalovirus status with high specificity and sensitivity.

The cohort was made up of 500 to 850 healthy bone marrow donors. All cohort members were sampled while nominally healthy, although unrecorded immune exposures were likely present. The donor tested CMV seropositive, placing the donor among the approximately 310 seropositive members of the cohort. Every donor gave a peripheral blood sample, and the peripheral blood mononuclear cells from that sample were used for TCR beta sequencing. Genomic DNA was extracted from the blood cell samples with the Qiagen DNeasy Blood Extraction Kit. With regard to this clone: Its binding antigen is unknown. Base qualities are not at hand, and no much larger clone is one base apart.

The library was produced with the immunoSEQ multiplex PCR assay. For the multiplex PCR, a mixture combining 60 forward primers for TCR Vbeta segments and 13 reverse primers for TCR Jbeta segments was used. The CDR3 region of rearranged TCR beta genes was amplified from genomic DNA by a multiplex PCR assay. The amplified TCR beta libraries were sequenced on the Illumina HiSeq System as 87-base-pair reads. The original pipeline was this. Across the roughly 600 repertoires, a later analysis counted about 81 million unique TCR beta chains, roughly 11 million of which were shared by at least two donors. A nearest-neighbor algorithm error-corrected the raw reads and collapsed the reads into unique sequences, merging closely related sequences to remove PCR and sequencing errors. To assign V, D and J gene segments, CDR3 sequences were aligned to IMGT reference sequences. For a sequence to be retained, a match of at least six nucleotides was required to both a V gene segment and a J gene segment. A rearrangement counted as productive if the CDR3 had no stop codons and remained in frame with V and J, and every other rearrangement counted as non-productive. CDR3 was defined according to IMGT convention as the region running from the second conserved V-encoded cysteine to the conserved J-encoded phenylalanine. The earlier analysis of about 640 of the donors excluded any sequence lacking an unambiguous match to a single V gene segment. In an earlier analysis of 587 of the donors, V segments were called functional above 56.7% productive rearrangements and were called segregating when the between-donor standard deviation exceeded 5%. A statistical classification framework was developed to diagnose cytomegalovirus status using the catalog of TCR beta chain sequences. In a later analysis, TCR nucleotide sequences were compared against IMGT/GENE-DB human TR gene sequences so that V and J genes could be assigned. The TCRdist pipeline was used in a later analysis to assign CDR3 sequences and most-parsimonious VDJ recombination scenarios. In a later analysis, each TCR beta chain was defined by its CDR3 amino acid sequence together with its V-gene family, and reads lacking a unique V-gene family were excluded. As a way to deal with suspected cross-contamination and a sequencing artifact, a later analysis dropped 450 to 600 nucleotide sequences that were highly shared and had low generation probability. A later analysis calculated a clonal expansion index for each public chain from normalized within-repertoire ranks of inferred template counts. In a later analysis, generation probabilities were computed with a VDJ recombination model fitted to out-of-frame rearrangements, and the resulting probabilities were checked against IGoR. In a later analysis, TCR-TCR, TCR-HLA and TCR-CMV co-occurrence was scored with hypergeometric tests, and a repertoire-size bias correction was applied to TCR pairs. A later analysis estimated false discovery rates by permuting HLA or CMV assignments 20 times. In a later analysis, co-occurring TCRs were grouped using DBSCAN, with TCRdist sequence similarity added in when clustering inside HLA-allele-positive subsets. Repertoires with fewer than 30,000 or more than 120,000 public chains were left out of co-occurrence clustering, as were about 5 repertoires with anomalous nucleotide sharing. Held by TCRdb, this immuneACCESS table contains in-frame sequences only and omits some clones. Under half of the omission traces to an unresolved V gene where checked; the cause of the rest is unknown. For V, J and clone size, that table is used; D and trimming come from the DNA. The sample table lists 150,000 or so clones, around 65% of them with a count of one. 3% of the sample rests with the top ten.

This receptor was identified in a woman in her thirties in good health and CMV-seropositive. Sequencing was carried out using PBMCs.

The encoded CDR3 is CASRGLGTGGGNTQYF. The sequence in DNA is TGTGCCAGCAGGGGGTTAGGGACAGGGGGTGGAAATACGCAGTATTTT. The chain is made from TRBV27 and TRBJ2-3; 11 bases in the middle match TRBD1. In the germline V gene (reference sequence), CDR1 corresponds to MNHEY and CDR2 to SMNVEV. V is pruned by 6 bases and J by 7 bases, leaving 12 bases of the junction without a gene match. Inclusive of the bounding cysteine and phenylalanine, the CDR3 is 16 residues long. Solely the CDR3 DNA is kept, with 48 bases framed from the first base.